This T cell receptor (beta chain) was captured by sequencing in a study of post-analysis software for immune sequencing data. In the study overall: The disease courses spanned relapsing-remitting, secondary progressive and progressive-relapsing forms of multiple sclerosis.

Trimming removed 3 bases from V and 4 bases from J, with 16 bases in between. The germline V gene encodes CDR1 SGHRS and CDR2 YFSETQ. There are 15 residues in the CDR3. Carried by the TCR beta cDNA libraries were unique molecular identifiers. There were 1 to 10 million T cells, and 480,000 or so cDNA molecules came from them. TCRdb fed the PCR reads into MiXCR, producing one record per CDR3 protein. Here the sample spans approximately 730,000 distinct CDR3 sequences, 25% to 30% being singletons. Study findings and constraints: Under the F measure, samples that were prepared in one batch clustered strongly together. Higher frequency in patients than in controls was seen for about 5 TRBV segments, with TRBV5-6, TRBV5-1 and TRBV20-1 among them. Controls' normalized Chao1 diversity significantly exceeded that of multiple sclerosis patients.

The table lists this clonotype with a few counts. Its specificity is not known. This receptor was taken from a girl between 5 and 17 years old with multiple sclerosis. The sample comprised blood. The chain links TRBV5-1 to TRBJ1-2; TRBD1 might be the D (6 bases). The CDR3 DNA is TGCGCCAGCAGCTCCCCTTCGGGACAAGTCTATGGCTACACCTTC. It encodes CASSSPSGQVYGYTF.